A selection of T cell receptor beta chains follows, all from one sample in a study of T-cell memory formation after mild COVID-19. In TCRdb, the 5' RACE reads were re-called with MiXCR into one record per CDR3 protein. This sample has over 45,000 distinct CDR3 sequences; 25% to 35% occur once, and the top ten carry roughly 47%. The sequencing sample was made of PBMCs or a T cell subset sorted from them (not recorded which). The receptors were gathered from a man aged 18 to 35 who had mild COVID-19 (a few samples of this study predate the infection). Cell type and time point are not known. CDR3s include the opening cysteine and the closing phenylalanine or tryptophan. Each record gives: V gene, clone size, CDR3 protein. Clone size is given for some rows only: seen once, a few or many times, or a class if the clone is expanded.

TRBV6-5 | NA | CASSYSVGRGGDTQYF
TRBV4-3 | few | CASSQGRLTNYGYTF
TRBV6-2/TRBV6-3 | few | CASSLTGNTEAFF
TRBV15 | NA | CATSRDVGHMYEQYF
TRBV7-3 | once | CASSFGPGRDTDTQYF
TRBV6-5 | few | CASSQTGLAGALAKNIQYF
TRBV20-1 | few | CSALRDGANQPQHF
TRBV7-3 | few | CASSSDTLTDTQYF
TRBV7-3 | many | CASSPNPGLHYNEQFF
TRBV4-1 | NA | CASSQPGPTGELFF
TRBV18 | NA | CASSPVPPSTDTQYF
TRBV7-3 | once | CASSLLGKYTEAFF
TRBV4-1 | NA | CASSQVAGPSYNEQFF
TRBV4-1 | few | CASSPGGNSPLHF
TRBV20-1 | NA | CSAPVFSGGNTGELFF
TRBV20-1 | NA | CSAISIGGRGYNEQFF
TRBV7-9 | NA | CASSLSTDIYGYTF
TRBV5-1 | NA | CASSSSLAGALSSEQFF